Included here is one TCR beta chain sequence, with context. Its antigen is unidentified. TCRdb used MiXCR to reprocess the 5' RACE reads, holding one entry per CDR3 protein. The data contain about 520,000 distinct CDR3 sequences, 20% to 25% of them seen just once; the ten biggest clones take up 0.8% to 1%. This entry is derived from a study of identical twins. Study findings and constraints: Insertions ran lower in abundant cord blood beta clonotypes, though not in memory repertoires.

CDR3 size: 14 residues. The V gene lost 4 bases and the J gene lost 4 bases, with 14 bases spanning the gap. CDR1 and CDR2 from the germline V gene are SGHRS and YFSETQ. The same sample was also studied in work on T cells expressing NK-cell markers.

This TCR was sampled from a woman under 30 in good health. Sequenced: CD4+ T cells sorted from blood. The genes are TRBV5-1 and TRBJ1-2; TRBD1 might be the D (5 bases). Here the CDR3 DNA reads TGCGCCAGCAGCGGGACTTCAGGGAGCTATGGCTACACCTTC. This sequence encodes CASSGTSGSYGYTF.